The entry that follows covers one T cell receptor beta chain sequence. This entry comes from a study of blood T cell repertoires in COVID-19. As for the study in general: Whether acute or convalescent, the COVID-19 samples came from the United States, Italy and Spain.

V lost 5 bases to trimming and J lost 3 bases, with 14 bases between them. Germline assignment: CDR1 SGHTA and CDR2 FQGNSA. CDR3 length: 14 amino acids. Authors' analysis steps: Using reference gene primer amplification, nucleated cell counts were estimated. Using immunoSEQ multiplex PCR, the repertoire was profiled, and TCRdb retains in-frame clones only, with some absent. The V and J calls and clone size come from that table; D and trimming were worked out from the DNA. The data show around 270,000 clones, more than 85% seen once. The rearrangement uses TRBV7-2 and TRBJ2-7; possible D gene TRBD2, 5 bases. Source material: peripheral blood. This sequence was found in a man aged 35 to 55 with acute or convalescent COVID-19. This chain's CDR3 is CASSPMDSYYEQYF. The CDR3 region has the DNA TGTGCCAGCAGCCCTATGGACTCCTACTACGAGCAGTACTTC.